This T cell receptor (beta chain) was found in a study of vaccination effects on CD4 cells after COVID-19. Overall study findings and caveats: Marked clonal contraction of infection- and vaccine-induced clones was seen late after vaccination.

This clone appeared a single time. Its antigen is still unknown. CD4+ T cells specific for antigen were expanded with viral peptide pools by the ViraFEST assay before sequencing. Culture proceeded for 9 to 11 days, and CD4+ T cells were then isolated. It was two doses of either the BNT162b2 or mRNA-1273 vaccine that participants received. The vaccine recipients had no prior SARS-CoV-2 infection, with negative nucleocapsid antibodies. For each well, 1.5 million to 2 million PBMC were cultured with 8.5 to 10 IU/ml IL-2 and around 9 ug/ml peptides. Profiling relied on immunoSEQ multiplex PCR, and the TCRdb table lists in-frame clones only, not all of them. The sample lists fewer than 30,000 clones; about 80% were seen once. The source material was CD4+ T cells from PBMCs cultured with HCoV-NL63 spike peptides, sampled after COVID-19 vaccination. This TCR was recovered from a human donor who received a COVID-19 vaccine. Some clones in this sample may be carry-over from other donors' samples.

CDR3 nucleotides: TGTGCCAGCAGCGTAGTCGGGGGGCAAAATGAAAAACTGTTTTTT. This translates into CASSVVGGQNEKLFF. The chain couples TRBV9 to TRBJ1-4; D perhaps matches TRBD1 (6 bases). CDR1 is SGDLS and CDR2 is YYNGEE in the germline V gene. Trimming shortened V by 0 bases and J by 5 bases, and 11 bases separated the two germline ends. CDR3 size: 15 residues.